There are many counts of the clone carrying this T cell receptor (beta chain). The antigen is unknown. The protocol attached unique molecular identifiers to individual cDNA molecules. One entry per CDR3 protein results from TCRdb running MiXCR on the 5' RACE reads. The table records roughly 32,000 distinct CDR3 sequences, around 6% of them present only once. The CDR3 is made up of 14 amino acids. Trimming removed 2 bases from V and 6 bases from J, with 12 bases in between. This sample was taken from a study of early T cells in non-severe SARS-CoV-2 infection. Study context: Sequenced bulk RNA came from whole blood that was unsorted, and chains were unpaired.

Study findings and constraints: Matching with VDJdb favored anti-spike CD8 responses (missing private and CD4 specificities).

Sequenced material: whole blood. J is TRBJ2-3 and V is TRBV12-3 or TRBV12-4, with D possibly called TRBD1 or TRBD2 (6 bases each). The TCR was taken from an adult who was a healthcare worker with PCR-confirmed SARS-CoV-2 infection or an uninfected control (not recorded which). The CDR3 nucleotides are TGTGCCAGCAGTTTACAAGGGGGAGGTGATACGCAGTATTTT. This codes for CASSLQGGGDTQYF.